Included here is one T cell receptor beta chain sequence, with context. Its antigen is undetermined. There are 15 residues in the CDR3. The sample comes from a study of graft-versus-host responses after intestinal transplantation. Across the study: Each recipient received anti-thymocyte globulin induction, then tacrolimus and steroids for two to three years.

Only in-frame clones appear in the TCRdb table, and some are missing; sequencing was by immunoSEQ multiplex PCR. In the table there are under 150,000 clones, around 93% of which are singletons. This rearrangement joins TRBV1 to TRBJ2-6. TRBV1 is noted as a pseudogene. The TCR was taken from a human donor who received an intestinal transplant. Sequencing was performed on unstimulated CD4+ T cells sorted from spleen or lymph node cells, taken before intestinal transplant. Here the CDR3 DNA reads TGCACCAGCAGCCAAGTGGACTCTGGGGCCAACGTCCTGACTTTC. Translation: CTSSQVDSGANVLTF.